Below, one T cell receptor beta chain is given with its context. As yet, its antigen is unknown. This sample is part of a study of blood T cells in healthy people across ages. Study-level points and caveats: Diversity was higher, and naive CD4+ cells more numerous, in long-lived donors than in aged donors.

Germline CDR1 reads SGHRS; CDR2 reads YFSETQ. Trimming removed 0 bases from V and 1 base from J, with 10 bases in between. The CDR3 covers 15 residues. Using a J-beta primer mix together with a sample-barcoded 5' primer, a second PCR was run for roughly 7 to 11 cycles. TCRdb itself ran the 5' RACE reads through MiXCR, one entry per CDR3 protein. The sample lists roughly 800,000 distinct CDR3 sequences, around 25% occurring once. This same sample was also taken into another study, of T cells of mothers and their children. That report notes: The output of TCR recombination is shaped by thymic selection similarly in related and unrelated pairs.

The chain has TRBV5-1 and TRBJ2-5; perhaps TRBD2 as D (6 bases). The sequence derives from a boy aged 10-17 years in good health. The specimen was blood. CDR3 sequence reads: CASSLGRGAQETQYF. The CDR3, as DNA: TGCGCCAGCAGCTTGGGTCGCGGGGCCCAAGAGACCCAGTACTTC.